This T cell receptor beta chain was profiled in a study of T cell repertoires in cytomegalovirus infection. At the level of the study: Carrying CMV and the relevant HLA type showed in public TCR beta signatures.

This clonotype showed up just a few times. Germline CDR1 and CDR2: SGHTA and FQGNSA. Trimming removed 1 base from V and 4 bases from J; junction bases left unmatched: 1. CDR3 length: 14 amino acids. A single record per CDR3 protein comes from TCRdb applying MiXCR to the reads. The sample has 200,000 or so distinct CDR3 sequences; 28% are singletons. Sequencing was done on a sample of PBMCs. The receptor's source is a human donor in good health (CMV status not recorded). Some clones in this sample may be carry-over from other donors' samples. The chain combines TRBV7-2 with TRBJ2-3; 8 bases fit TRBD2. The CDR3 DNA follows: TGTGCCAGCAGCTTAGACGGGGGGGCAGATACGCAGTATTTT. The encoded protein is CASSLDGGADTQYF.